This T cell receptor (beta chain) was profiled in a study of blood T cell repertoires in COVID-19. Study information: Spain, Italy and the United States supplied samples that represented acute and convalescent COVID-19. From T cells, B-cell-depleted T cells, or PBMCs came the material, which was cDNA or gDNA.

Original methodology: Amplification of reference gene primers was used by the study to estimate nucleated cell counts. Some clones are missing from TCRdb's copy, which holds only in-frame ones; the method was immunoSEQ multiplex PCR. That table is the source of V, J and clone size, and D and trimming were worked out from the DNA. This repertoire shows some 60,000 clones, 90% found once; its top ten account for about 1.3%. Germline CDR1 SGHRS, CDR2 YFSETQ. The CDR3 has 14 residues. Germline trimming cut 2 bases from V and 5 bases from J; bases unmatched to any gene: 3. This chain uses TRBV5-1 with TRBJ2-1; 8 bases line up with TRBD2. This clonotype was sampled from a man aged 55 to 70 with acute or convalescent COVID-19. Input material: peripheral blood. The CDR3 nucleotides are TGCGCCAGCAGCTTCGGGACTAGAGACAATGAGCAGTTCTTC. Its protein product is CASSFGTRDNEQFF.